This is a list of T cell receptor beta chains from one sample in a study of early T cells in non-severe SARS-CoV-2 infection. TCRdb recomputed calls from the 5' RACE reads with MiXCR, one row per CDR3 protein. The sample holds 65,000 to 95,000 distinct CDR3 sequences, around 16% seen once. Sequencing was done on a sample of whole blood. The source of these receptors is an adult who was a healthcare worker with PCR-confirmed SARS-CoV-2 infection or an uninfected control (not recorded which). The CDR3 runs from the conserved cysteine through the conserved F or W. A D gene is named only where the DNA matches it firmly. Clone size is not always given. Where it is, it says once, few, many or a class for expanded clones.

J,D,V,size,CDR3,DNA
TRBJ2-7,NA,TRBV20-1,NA,CSARDPGSGREQYF,TGCAGTGCTAGAGACCCAGGGTCGGGGCGCGAGCAGTACTTC
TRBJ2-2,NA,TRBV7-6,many,CASSLIPGAANTGELFF,TGTGCCAGCAGCTTAATACCTGGGGCAGCGAACACCGGGGAGCTGTTTTTT
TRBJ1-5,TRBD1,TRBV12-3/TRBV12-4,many,CASSLQQGANQPQHF,TGTGCCAGCAGTCTTCAACAGGGGGCCAATCAGCCCCAGCATTTT
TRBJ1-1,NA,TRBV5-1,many,CASSLAGVSVISHTEAFF,TGCGCCAGCAGCTTGGCCGGAGTTTCGGTCATATCCCACACTGAAGCTTTCTTT
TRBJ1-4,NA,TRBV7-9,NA,CASSAPEGPNGKLFF,TGTGCCAGCAGCGCGCCGGAGGGTCCAAATGGAAAACTGTTTTTT
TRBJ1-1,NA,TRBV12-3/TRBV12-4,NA,CASSFNPWGGTEAFF,TGTGCCAGCAGTTTTAATCCTTGGGGTGGCACTGAAGCTTTCTTT
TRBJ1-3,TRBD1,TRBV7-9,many,CASSLEGATGNTIYF,TGTGCCAGCAGCTTAGAGGGGGCCACCGGGAACACCATATATTTT
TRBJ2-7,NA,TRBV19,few,CASSPWSSQNSYEQYF,TGTGCCAGTAGTCCATGGTCCTCTCAGAACTCCTACGAGCAGTACTTC
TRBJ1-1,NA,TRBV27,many,CASSLNRARWVPEAFF,TGTGCCAGCAGTTTAAACCGGGCCCGCTGGGTCCCTGAAGCTTTCTTT
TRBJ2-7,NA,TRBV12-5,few,CASAGQTRAYEQYF,TGTGCTAGTGCCGGGCAGACACGGGCCTACGAGCAGTACTTC
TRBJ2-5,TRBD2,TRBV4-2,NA,CASSLNQAGGPQGTQYF,TGTGCCAGCAGCCTTAATCAAGCGGGGGGACCCCAGGGAACCCAGTACTTC
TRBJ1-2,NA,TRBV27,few,CASSFRQGTRNGYTF,TGTGCCAGCAGTTTCCGCCAGGGGACAAGAAATGGCTACACCTTC
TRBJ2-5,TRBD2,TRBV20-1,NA,CSATLGLFQETQYF,TGCAGTGCTACACTGGGACTATTCCAAGAGACCCAGTACTTC
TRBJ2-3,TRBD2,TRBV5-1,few,CASSPAPLAGTDTQYF,TGCGCCAGCAGCCCGGCCCCCCTAGCGGGCACAGATACGCAGTATTTT
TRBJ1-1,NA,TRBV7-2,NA,CASSLGAGINTEAFF,TGTGCCAGCAGCTTAGGGGCAGGGATAAACACTGAAGCTTTCTTT
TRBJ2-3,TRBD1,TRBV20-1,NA,CSAQTGQLPTDTQYF,TGCAGTGCTCAAACGGGACAGCTTCCCACAGATACGCAGTATTTT
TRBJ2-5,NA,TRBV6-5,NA,CASSYRVQETQYF,TGTGCCAGCAGTTACAGAGTCCAAGAGACCCAGTACTTC